The rows below give T cell receptor beta chains drawn from one sample of a study of blood T cell repertoires in COVID-19. Profiled with immunoSEQ multiplex PCR; TCRdb holds only in-frame clones, not every one. The sample includes approximately 190,000 clones, 82% of them seen just once. The material sequenced was peripheral blood. The receptor source for this set is a woman aged 60-70 years with COVID-19, enrolled during active disease. Each CDR3 is given with its conserved first and last residue. D genes are given only for firm matches. Some rows mark clone size as missing; the rest say once, few, many or name a class of expanded clone.

j_gene: TRBJ2-5
abundance: .
v_gene: TRBV6-5
d_gene: .
CDR3aa: CASSYSRGASETQYF
CDR3nt: TGTGCCAGCAGTTACTCACGGGGGGCATCAGAGACCCAGTACTTC

j_gene: TRBJ1-5
abundance: .
v_gene: TRBV7-3
d_gene: .
CDR3aa: CASSQTGVQLPQPQHF
CDR3nt: TGTGCCAGCAGCCAAACGGGGGTACAGCTCCCTCAGCCCCAGCATTTT

j_gene: TRBJ2-2
abundance: .
v_gene: TRBV9
d_gene: TRBD2
CDR3aa: CASSALAGVGGGELFF
CDR3nt: TGTGCCAGCAGCGCTTTAGCGGGAGTGGGTGGCGGGGAGCTGTTTTTT

j_gene: TRBJ1-3
abundance: .
v_gene: TRBV9
d_gene: .
CDR3aa: CASSTGGLNTIYF
CDR3nt: TGTGCCAGCAGCACGGGTGGGTTGAACACCATATATTTT

j_gene: TRBJ1-3
abundance: .
v_gene: TRBV7-6
d_gene: .
CDR3aa: CASSFGQLSGNTIYF
CDR3nt: TGTGCCAGCAGCTTCGGACAGTTGTCTGGAAACACCATATATTTT

j_gene: TRBJ1-6
abundance: .
v_gene: TRBV28
d_gene: TRBD1
CDR3aa: CASRAGTGSYNSPLHF
CDR3nt: TGTGCCAGCAGGGCCGGGACAGGCTCCTATAATTCACCCCTCCACTTT

j_gene: TRBJ2-4
abundance: once
v_gene: TRBV2
d_gene: .
CDR3aa: CASRTALAKNIQYF
CDR3nt: TGTGCCAGCAGAACTGCTCTAGCCAAAAACATTCAGTACTTC

j_gene: TRBJ2-3
abundance: .
v_gene: TRBV27
d_gene: TRBD2
CDR3aa: CASSLRLGGNMIDTQYF
CDR3nt: TGTGCCAGCAGTTTACGTCTCGGGGGGAATATGATAGATACGCAGTATTTT

j_gene: TRBJ1-5
abundance: .
v_gene: TRBV12-3/TRBV12-4
d_gene: .
CDR3aa: CASMYGVNQPQHF
CDR3nt: TGTGCCAGCATGTACGGGGTCAATCAGCCCCAGCATTTT

j_gene: TRBJ1-6
abundance: .
v_gene: TRBV19
d_gene: TRBD1
CDR3aa: CASSSTDRGSGSPLHF
CDR3nt: TGTGCCAGTAGTTCAACGGACAGGGGAAGTGGATCACCCCTCCACTTT

j_gene: TRBJ1-2
abundance: .
v_gene: TRBV7-3
d_gene: TRBD1
CDR3aa: CASSLGTGMSGYTF
CDR3nt: TGTGCCAGCAGCTTAGGGACAGGGATGAGTGGCTACACCTTC

j_gene: TRBJ2-7
abundance: .
v_gene: TRBV19
d_gene: TRBD1
CDR3aa: CASSISRDRGYEQYF
CDR3nt: TGTGCCAGTAGTATATCCCGGGACAGGGGCTACGAGCAGTACTTC

j_gene: TRBJ1-2
abundance: .
v_gene: TRBV10-2
d_gene: .
CDR3aa: CASSEADSGYTF
CDR3nt: TGCGCCAGCAGTGAGGCCGACAGTGGCTACACCTTC

j_gene: TRBJ2-2
abundance: .
v_gene: TRBV15
d_gene: .
CDR3aa: CATSRDRANTGELFF
CDR3nt: TGTGCCACCAGCAGAGACAGGGCGAACACCGGGGAGCTGTTTTTT

j_gene: TRBJ2-1
abundance: .
v_gene: TRBV29-1
d_gene: TRBD2
CDR3aa: CSVGEGRDEQFF
CDR3nt: TGCAGCGTTGGGGAGGGCCGCGATGAGCAGTTCTTC

j_gene: TRBJ2-5
abundance: .
v_gene: TRBV6-6
d_gene: TRBD1
CDR3aa: CAGKGQGRETQYF
CDR3nt: TGTGCCGGCAAGGGACAGGGGCGGGAGACCCAGTACTTC

j_gene: TRBJ2-3
abundance: .
v_gene: TRBV9
d_gene: .
CDR3aa: CASSATAGAGGPPSTDTQYF
CDR3nt: TGTGCCAGCAGCGCAACGGCCGGTGCGGGTGGCCCCCCTAGCACAGATACGCAGTATTTT

j_gene: TRBJ1-3
abundance: .
v_gene: TRBV3-1/TRBV3-2
d_gene: .
CDR3aa: CASTLGGGNTIYF
CDR3nt: TGTGCCAGCACCCTAGGAGGGGGAAACACCATATATTTT

j_gene: TRBJ1-4
abundance: .
v_gene: TRBV6-5
d_gene: .
CDR3aa: CASASGGTNEKLFF
CDR3nt: TGTGCCAGCGCCTCGGGAGGCACTAATGAAAAACTGTTTTTT

j_gene: TRBJ1-6
abundance: .
v_gene: TRBV2
d_gene: .
CDR3aa: CASSVTDLNSPLHF
CDR3nt: TGTGCCAGCAGTGTGACAGATTTGAATTCACCCCTCCACTTT

j_gene: TRBJ2-3
abundance: .
v_gene: TRBV20-1
d_gene: TRBD2
CDR3aa: CSASTTGEGTQYF
CDR3nt: TGCAGTGCTAGTACGACGGGGGAGGGTACGCAGTATTTT

j_gene: TRBJ1-4
abundance: .
v_gene: TRBV5-1
d_gene: TRBD1
CDR3aa: CASSPGQYKTTNEKLFF
CDR3nt: TGCGCCAGCAGCCCGGGACAGTATAAGACAACTAATGAAAAACTGTTTTTT

j_gene: TRBJ2-1
abundance: .
v_gene: TRBV3-1/TRBV3-2
d_gene: TRBD2
CDR3aa: CASSASSGGLNEQFF
CDR3nt: TGTGCCAGCAGCGCATCTAGCGGGGGGTTGAATGAGCAGTTCTTC

j_gene: TRBJ2-3
abundance: .
v_gene: TRBV6-2/TRBV6-3
d_gene: .
CDR3aa: CASSLASRTDTQYF
CDR3nt: TGTGCCAGCAGTCTGGCTAGTCGTACAGATACGCAGTATTTT

j_gene: TRBJ2-2
abundance: .
v_gene: TRBV28
d_gene: .
CDR3aa: CASSGTSPNTGELFF
CDR3nt: TGTGCCAGCAGTGGGACATCACCGAACACCGGGGAGCTGTTTTTT

j_gene: TRBJ1-2
abundance: .
v_gene: TRBV6-2/TRBV6-3
d_gene: .
CDR3aa: CASSDTGGYTF
CDR3nt: TGTGCCAGCAGTGACACAGGGGGCTACACCTTC

j_gene: TRBJ1-2
abundance: .
v_gene: TRBV6-6
d_gene: .
CDR3aa: CASSYPGTHANYGYTF
CDR3nt: TGTGCCAGCAGTTACCCCGGGACACATGCTAACTATGGCTACACCTTC

j_gene: TRBJ1-1
abundance: .
v_gene: TRBV6-5
d_gene: TRBD1
CDR3aa: CASSDRGDTEAFF
CDR3nt: TGTGCCAGCAGCGACAGGGGGGACACTGAAGCTTTCTTT

j_gene: TRBJ2-1
abundance: .
v_gene: TRBV10-2
d_gene: .
CDR3aa: CASSEPGAYNEQFF
CDR3nt: TGCGCCAGCAGTGAACCGGGGGCCTACAATGAGCAGTTCTTC

j_gene: TRBJ1-6
abundance: .
v_gene: TRBV12-2
d_gene: .
CDR3aa: CASRLARDRHSPLHF
CDR3nt: TGTGCAAGTCGCTTAGCTCGGGACAGGCATTCACCCCTCCACTTT

j_gene: TRBJ2-3
abundance: .
v_gene: TRBV6-5
d_gene: .
CDR3aa: CASSGGGDTQYF
CDR3nt: TGTGCCAGCAGCGGCGGCGGGGATACGCAGTATTTT

j_gene: TRBJ1-5
abundance: .
v_gene: TRBV18
d_gene: TRBD1
CDR3aa: CASSPTAGGGGNQPQHF
CDR3nt: TGTGCCAGCTCACCCACGGCAGGGGGCGGAGGCAATCAGCCCCAGCATTTT

j_gene: TRBJ1-2
abundance: .
v_gene: TRBV7-2
d_gene: TRBD1
CDR3aa: CASSLEVGQGYGYTF
CDR3nt: TGTGCCAGCAGCTTAGAGGTGGGACAGGGCTATGGCTACACCTTC

j_gene: TRBJ1-5
abundance: .
v_gene: TRBV3-1/TRBV3-2
d_gene: .
CDR3aa: CASSQEGVHQPQHF
CDR3nt: TGTGCCAGCAGCCAAGAGGGCGTCCATCAGCCCCAGCATTTT

j_gene: TRBJ2-3
abundance: .
v_gene: TRBV2
d_gene: TRBD2
CDR3aa: CASSAWREGLGTQYF
CDR3nt: TGTGCCAGCAGTGCATGGCGGGAGGGCCTAGGTACGCAGTATTTT

j_gene: TRBJ2-7
abundance: .
v_gene: TRBV28
d_gene: TRBD1
CDR3aa: CASRRTGTGTEQYF
CDR3nt: TGTGCCAGCAGAAGAACCGGGACAGGGACCGAGCAGTACTTC

j_gene: TRBJ1-5
abundance: .
v_gene: TRBV6-5
d_gene: .
CDR3aa: CASSLTTGRGQPQHF
CDR3nt: TGTGCCAGCAGTCTTACAACAGGGCGTGGGCAGCCCCAGCATTTT

j_gene: TRBJ1-1
abundance: few
v_gene: TRBV6-5
d_gene: .
CDR3aa: CASSSGNPAFF
CDR3nt: TGTGCCAGCAGCTCCGGGAACCCAGCTTTCTTT

j_gene: TRBJ1-1
abundance: .
v_gene: TRBV5-6
d_gene: .
CDR3aa: CASSVARNTEAFF
CDR3nt: TGTGCCAGCAGCGTCGCCAGGAACACTGAAGCTTTCTTT

j_gene: TRBJ1-2
abundance: .
v_gene: TRBV18
d_gene: TRBD1
CDR3aa: CASSPRDSTRGGYTF
CDR3nt: TGTGCCAGCTCACCAAGGGACAGTACCAGGGGAGGCTACACCTTC

j_gene: TRBJ2-2
abundance: .
v_gene: TRBV7-6
d_gene: TRBD1
CDR3aa: CASSLAGTGSLNTGELFF
CDR3nt: TGTGCCAGCAGCTTAGCCGGGACAGGGAGTTTGAACACCGGGGAGCTGTTTTTT

j_gene: TRBJ2-4
abundance: .
v_gene: TRBV5-1
d_gene: TRBD1
CDR3aa: CASSTGQGGIQYF
CDR3nt: TGCGCCAGCAGCACGGGACAGGGAGGAATTCAGTACTTC

j_gene: TRBJ2-2
abundance: .
v_gene: TRBV7-2
d_gene: .
CDR3aa: CASSFKRGNTGELFF
CDR3nt: TGTGCCAGCAGCTTTAAACGGGGGAACACCGGGGAGCTGTTTTTT

j_gene: TRBJ1-5
abundance: .
v_gene: TRBV29-1
d_gene: TRBD1
CDR3aa: CSVAGQGGNQPQHF
CDR3nt: TGCAGCGTTGCTGGACAGGGTGGCAATCAGCCCCAGCATTTT

j_gene: TRBJ2-3
abundance: .
v_gene: TRBV7-9
d_gene: .
CDR3aa: CASSLAHGTDTQYF
CDR3nt: TGTGCCAGCAGCTTAGCCCATGGCACAGATACGCAGTATTTT

j_gene: TRBJ2-1
abundance: .
v_gene: TRBV10-3
d_gene: .
CDR3aa: CAIRNPGNEQFF
CDR3nt: TGTGCCATCAGGAATCCGGGGAATGAGCAGTTCTTC

j_gene: TRBJ1-1
abundance: .
v_gene: TRBV1
d_gene: .
CDR3aa: CTSSQGGDRVGYTEAFF
CDR3nt: TGCACCAGCAGCCAAGGAGGAGACAGGGTGGGGTACACTGAAGCTTTCTTT

j_gene: TRBJ1-1
abundance: few
v_gene: TRBV5-6
d_gene: .
CDR3aa: CASSLAGFPTEAFF
CDR3nt: TGTGCCAGCAGCTTGGCCGGTTTTCCCACTGAAGCTTTCTTT

j_gene: TRBJ2-2
abundance: .
v_gene: TRBV7-8
d_gene: .
CDR3aa: CASSQYPGYDTGELFF
CDR3nt: TGTGCCAGCAGCCAATACCCAGGGTACGACACCGGGGAGCTGTTTTTT

j_gene: TRBJ1-1
abundance: .
v_gene: TRBV7-9
d_gene: TRBD1
CDR3aa: CASRSDRGMNTEAFF
CDR3nt: TGTGCCAGCAGATCGGACAGGGGAATGAACACTGAAGCTTTCTTT

j_gene: TRBJ2-1
abundance: .
v_gene: TRBV5-1
d_gene: TRBD2
CDR3aa: CASSLAGSHNEQFF
CDR3nt: TGCGCCAGCAGCCTAGCGGGATCCCACAATGAGCAGTTCTTC

j_gene: TRBJ2-1
abundance: .
v_gene: TRBV2
d_gene: TRBD2
CDR3aa: CASSGVGGLANNEQFF
CDR3nt: TGTGCCAGCAGTGGGGTGGGAGGGCTAGCGAACAATGAGCAGTTCTTC

j_gene: TRBJ2-1
abundance: .
v_gene: TRBV4-1
d_gene: TRBD2
CDR3aa: CASSPTGTSGVLSYNEQFF
CDR3nt: TGCGCCAGCAGCCCCACCGGGACTAGCGGGGTTCTCTCCTACAATGAGCAGTTCTTC